This T cell receptor (beta chain) was recovered during a study of cytomegalovirus exposure and HLA in healthy donors. The primer mix had 60 Vbeta and 13 Jbeta primers. The protocol was immunoSEQ multiplex PCR, while the TCRdb copy is restricted to in-frame clones and leaves out a portion. The sample carries some 110,000 clones, over 8% recorded once. Germline CDR1 SQVTM, CDR2 ANQGSEA. The V and J ends lost 4 bases and 2 bases, in that order; junction bases with no gene match: 3. The CDR3 covers 14 residues. Of note for this clone: At the DNA level, this CDR3 is encoded by other sequences in the same sample as well.

The rearrangement links TRBV29-1 to TRBJ2-7; 12 nucleotides line up with TRBD2. This clonotype originated in a man aged 25 to 45 in good health and CMV-seronegative. The sample consisted of PBMCs. The CDR3 DNA reads TGCAGCGTTGTGACTAGCGGGGGACCCTACGAGCAGTACTTC. This translates into CSVVTSGGPYEQYF.